The next 16 T cell receptor beta chains were all read from a single sample in a study of CD8 T cells in ankylosing spondylitis (dated by TCRdb to 2016 to 2017). The method was 5' RACE. Sequencing was carried out with an Illumina HiSeq 2500. TCRdb handled the public reads itself, with Q25 trimming in fastp and clone calling in MiXCR, and kept productive beta chains. Records with the same CDR3 protein are collapsed into one entry carrying the most frequent genes and DNA. The sample includes hundreds of thousands of distinct CDR3 sequences, with roughly 32% observed a single time. The ten most abundant clones make up approximately 4% of the sample. The material sequenced was blood, either unsorted or a sorted T cell fraction (not recorded which). These receptors were obtained from a male donor with ankylosing spondylitis or in good health (not recorded which).

This clonotype was detected only a few times. The genes are TRBV5-6 and TRBJ1-2, with 8 bases fitting TRBD1. This CDR3 has 15 residues. Germline CDR1 and CDR2: SGHDT and YYEEEE. The ends lost 0 bases at V and 8 bases at J; junction bases unmatched: 9. Here the CDR3 reads CASSLDPDRVDGYTF. DNA of the CDR3: TGTGCCAGCAGCTTGGATCCGGACAGGGTGGACGGCTACACCTTC.

The chain links TRBV20-1 to TRBJ2-5; 13 bases map to TRBD2. CDR1 and CDR2 (germline): DFQATT, SNEGSKA (reference sequence). The CDR3 totals 14 residues. Germline trimming cut 8 bases from V and 2 bases from J; bases unmatched to any gene: 5. The CDR3 DNA follows: TGCAGTACTCGACTAGCGGGGGGTCAAGAGACCCAGTACTTC. This translates into CSTRLAGGQETQYF.

This chain joins TRBV10-2 and TRBJ2-5, with TRBD2 identical over 10 bases. The germline V gene encodes CDR1 WSHSY and CDR2 SAAADI. The CDR3 contains 13 residues. Germline trimming cut 8 bases from V and 5 bases from J; bases unmatched to any gene: 5. The CDR3: CASGGTSVETQYF. CDR3 sequence (DNA): TGCGCCAGCGGCGGGACTAGCGTGGAGACCCAGTACTTC.

This chain links TRBV3-1 with TRBJ2-4, with D unclear. V lost 0 bases and J lost 2, with 8 bases in between. Germline-derived CDR1 and CDR2 are LGHDT and YNNKEL (reference sequence). This CDR3 has 15 residues. The CDR3 loop reads CASSQDRLTKNIQYF. In nucleotides, the CDR3 is TGTGCCAGCAGCCAAGATCGTCTGACCAAAAACATTCAGTACTTC.

The chain recombines TRBV7-8 with TRBJ2-7; perhaps D is TRBD1 or TRBD2 (5 bases each). The CDR3 is 15 residues long. Trimming pared 8 bases from V and 0 bases from J, leaving 17 bases between. Germline loops: CDR1 SGHVS, CDR2 FQNEAQ. Here the CDR3 reads CASAHPGRHSYEQYF. CDR3 nucleotide sequence: TGTGCCAGCGCTCACCCGGGACGTCACTCCTACGAGCAGTACTTC.

This chain links TRBV9 with TRBJ2-3, with D unclear. With 4 bases removed from V and 3 bases from J, the gap between germline ends came to 15 bases. The CDR3 is made up of 15 amino acids. The V gene's germline CDR1 is SGDLS and CDR2 YYNGEE. The CDR3 spells CASSPYQGLTDTQYF. Written as DNA, the CDR3 is TGTGCCAGCAGCCCCTACCAAGGCTTGACAGATACGCAGTATTTT.

The gene calls are TRBV12-3 or TRBV12-4 and TRBJ2-7; D may correspond to TRBD1 or TRBD2 (5 bases each). The CDR3 runs to 11 residues. The CDR3 reads CASRAGTGQYF. The CDR3 nucleotides are TGTGCGAGCCGGGCGGGCACAGGGCAGTACTTC.

The rearrangement joins TRBV20-1 to TRBJ2-1; D is unclear. Germline CDR1 and CDR2: DFQATT and SNEGSKA (reference sequence). This CDR3 contains 12 residues. V was cut by 1 base and J by 6 bases, with 7 bases left in between. The CDR3 is CSARVTANEQFF. CDR3 sequence (DNA): TGCAGTGCTAGAGTCACCGCCAATGAGCAGTTCTTC.

The chain links TRBV5-1 to TRBJ1-5; D not certain. This CDR3 is built from 14 residues. Trimming left V 0 bases short and J 0 bases short, with 4 bases between. CDR1 is SGHRS, CDR2 YFSETQ, per germline. The CDR3 DNA reads as TGCGCCAGCAGCTTGGACGGTAGCAATCAGCCCCAGCATTTT. Translated, it gives CASSLDGSNQPQHF.

The chain links TRBV20-1 to TRBJ2-1, with TRBD1 identical over 11 bases. With V trimmed by 2 bases and J by 5 bases, 17 bases remained unmatched. The CDR3 has 19 residues. The germline V gene encodes CDR1 DFQATT and CDR2 SNEGSKA (reference sequence). CDR3 sequence reads: CSARPGQGARGTPHNEQFF. CDR3 coding DNA: TGCAGTGCTAGACCCGGACAGGGGGCGAGGGGGACCCCTCACAATGAGCAGTTCTTC.

The V gene is TRBV9, the J gene TRBJ2-5; D could derive from TRBD1 or TRBD2 (5 bases each). V dropped 4 bases and J dropped 1 base, with 11 bases sitting between them. Germline V gene lookup returns CDR1 SGDLS and CDR2 YYNGEE. The CDR3 is 14 residues long. The chain's CDR3 is CASSLTGTQETQYF. DNA for the CDR3: TGTGCCAGCAGCCTGACGGGGACCCAAGAGACCCAGTACTTC.

V is TRBV5-1 and J is TRBJ1-3; 8 nucleotides match TRBD1. V lost 4 bases to trimming and J lost 1 base; unmatched junction nucleotides: 10. Germline CDR1 and CDR2: SGHRS and YFSETQ. This CDR3 comprises 17 residues. In DNA form, the CDR3 reads TGCGCCAGCAGCCTTGGGGGACAGGTGGGATCTGGAAACACCATATATTTT. Encoded protein: CASSLGGQVGSGNTIYF.

This chain links TRBV20-1 with TRBJ2-7, with 7 bases that match TRBD2. The CDR3 is 15 amino acids. Losses at the gene ends were 2 bases for V and 4 bases for J; bases not matched to a gene: 11. Germline assignment: CDR1 DFQATT and CDR2 SNEGSKA (reference sequence). The CDR3 coding sequence is TGCAGTGCTAGAAGGCGGGGGACCGGGAAGTACGAGCAGTACTTC. Translated: CSARRRGTGKYEQYF.

V is TRBV7-8 and J is TRBJ2-7, with D perhaps matching TRBD1 (6 bases). There are 14 residues in the CDR3. Trimming removed 0 bases at V and 9 bases at J, with 15 bases between. Germline-derived CDR1 and CDR2 are SGHVS and FQNEAQ. For the CDR3, the DNA is TGTGCCAGCAGCTTAGCTGGGGGCGTAGGGGCGCAGTACTTC. Amino acids: CASSLAGGVGAQYF.

The CDR3 region has the DNA TGTGCCAGCTCACCGACTAGCGGATACAATGAGCAGTTCTTC. Translated, it gives CASSPTSGYNEQFF. The V and J genes are TRBV18 and TRBJ2-1; 9 nucleotides line up with TRBD2. The V segment lost 3 bases and the J segment 4 bases; nucleotides outside the gene matches: 1. The germline V gene has CDR1 KGHSH and CDR2 LQKENI. The CDR3 has 14 amino acids.

This clonotype has more than one count but fewer than ten. This chain joins TRBV20-1 and TRBJ2-1; no clear D gene. Germline V CDR1 and CDR2: DFQATT, SNEGSKA (reference sequence). V was clipped by 1 base and J by 3 bases, with 7 bases between them. The CDR3 consists of 13 residues. The CDR3 loop reads CSARVGNYNEQFF. CDR3 in DNA: TGCAGTGCTAGAGTGGGGAACTACAATGAGCAGTTCTTC.